This T cell receptor beta chain was captured in a study of OX40 agonist ivuxolimab in advanced cancers. Study summary: Three patients showed partial responses: one hepatocellular carcinoma and two cutaneous melanoma cases.

Clones were read by immunoSEQ multiplex PCR, and TCRdb kept only the in-frame ones, dropping some. The data hold 50,000 or so clones, with 70% to 90% observed a single time. Turning to this clone: The antigen is unknown.

Overall study findings and caveats: Doses of 0.1 to 3.0 mg/kg were accompanied by clonal expansion of CD4+ and CD8+ blood T cells by week 6. Which antigen the expanded peripheral T cells recognized is unknown.

The V and J ends lost 0 bases and 7 bases, in that order; junction bases with no gene match: 10. Germline V gives CDR1 SGHNT, CDR2 YYREEE (reference sequence). The CDR3 contains 17 residues. The TCR comes from an adult with an advanced solid tumor such as melanoma, head and neck, liver or kidney cancer. Sequenced material: CD4+ or CD8+ T cells sorted from blood, taken in a trial of the OX40 agonist ivuxolimab. The chain combines TRBV5-4 with TRBJ2-1; the match to TRBD2 covers 10 bases. CDR3 protein: CASSLGGGGLATNEQFF. The CDR3 coding sequence is TGTGCCAGCAGCTTGGGCGGCGGGGGACTAGCGACTAATGAGCAGTTCTTC.